What follows are 17 T cell receptor beta chains derived from one specimen sequenced in a study of identical twins. TCRdb processed the 5' RACE reads anew with MiXCR; each CDR3 protein has one entry. Here the sample spans around 230,000 distinct CDR3 sequences, around a tenth being singletons. Material for sequencing was memory (CD45RO+) T cells sorted from blood. These receptor sequences come from a woman younger than 35 in good health.

This clonotype showed up just a few times. V and J are TRBV20-1 and TRBJ2-1; D possibly corresponds to TRBD2 (6 bases). The germline gives CDR1 DFQATT, CDR2 SNEGSKA (reference sequence). This CDR3 is 12 amino acids long. V was trimmed by 3 bases and J by 7 bases, leaving 10 bases between them. As DNA, the CDR3 is TGCAGTGCTAGTGATAGCGGAAATGAGCAGTTCTTC. Protein product: CSASDSGNEQFF.

The genes are TRBV2 and TRBJ1-4; D may be TRBD1 (5 bases). Germline-derived CDR1 and CDR2 are SNHLY and FYNNEI. The CDR3 extends over 13 amino acids. Trimming shortened V by 10 bases and J by 8 bases, and 17 bases separated the two germline ends. The CDR3 region has the DNA TGTGCCATCTTTGATGGGACGAAAGAAAAACTGTTTTTT. Amino acid sequence: CAIFDGTKEKLFF. Filled out from reference TRBV2 and TRBJ1-4, the complete variable domain reads EPEVTQTPSHQVTQMGQEVILRCVPISNHLYFYWYRQILGQKVEFLVSFYNNEISEKSEIFDDQFSVERPDGSNFTLKIRSTKLEDSAMYFCAIFDGTKEKLFFGSGTQLSVL.

The rearrangement joins TRBV11-3 to TRBJ2-1; D is uncertain. The V end was cut by 5 bases, the J end by 7 bases, with 12 bases between. There are 13 residues in the CDR3. Per germline, CDR1 SGHNT and CDR2 YENEEA. In nucleotides, the CDR3 is TGTGCCAGCAGCCTTCTGGGGTCTAATGAGCAGTTCTTC. This codes for CASSLLGSNEQFF. The whole variable domain, remainder taken from reference TRBV11-3 and TRBJ2-1, is EAGVVQSPRYKIIEKKQPVAFWCNPISGHNTLYWYLQNLGQGPELLIRYENEEAVDDSQLPKDRFSAERLKGVDSTLKIQPAELGDSAVYLCASSLLGSNEQFFGPGTRLTVL.

V and J are TRBV28 and TRBJ1-1; no definite D call. V dropped 6 bases and J dropped 10 bases, with 15 bases sitting between them. CDR3 length: 12 amino acids. Germline V CDR1 and CDR2: MDHEN, SYDVKM. CDR3 nucleotide sequence: TGTGCCAGCAGCCGGGGTACGTCGGTAGCTTTCTTT. Translated, it gives CASSRGTSVAFF.

V usage is TRBV6-1 and J usage is TRBJ2-7, with a tentative D call TRBD1 (5 bases). Germline lookup yields CDR1 MNHNS and CDR2 SASEGT. This CDR3 has 15 amino acids. Trimming stripped 1 base from V and 0 bases from J, with 10 bases between. CDR3 protein: CASSEDWGRSYEQYF. The CDR3 DNA sequence: TGTGCCAGCAGTGAAGACTGGGGCCGCTCCTACGAGCAGTACTTC.

A few counts support this clonotype. The chain has TRBV5-4 and TRBJ2-4, with TRBD2 as a possible D gene (6 bases). The germline V and J ends were trimmed by 0 bases and 7 bases, with 11 bases remaining between them. The CDR3 is 14 amino acids. Germline V lookup: CDR1 SGHNT, CDR2 YYREEE (reference sequence). The CDR3 nucleotides read TGTGCCAGCAGCTTGGAACTAGCAGCTAACATTCAGTACTTC. It specifies CASSLELAANIQYF. Full variable domain (missing parts from reference TRBV5-4 and TRBJ2-4): ETGVTQSPTHLIKTRGQQVTLRCSSQSGHNTVSWYQQALGQGPQFIFQYYREEENGRGNFPPRFSGLQFPNYSSELNVNALELDDSALYLCASSLELAANIQYFGAGTRLSVL.

This chain joins TRBV18 and TRBJ2-2; TRBD1 might be the D (7 bases). The CDR3 is 17 residues long. CDR1 and CDR2 from the germline V gene are KGHSH and LQKENI. V lost 4 bases and J lost 3, with 18 bases in between. CDR3 bases: TGTGCCAGCTCACGCATCGGGAGACAGGGTGACACCGGGGAGCTGTTTTTT. It codes for CASSRIGRQGDTGELFF.

In this sample, this clonotype turned up many times. The genes are TRBV3-1 and TRBJ2-3; D is perhaps TRBD2 (6 bases). Germline-derived CDR1 and CDR2 are LGHDT and YNNKEL (reference sequence). The CDR3 totals 15 residues. V was clipped by 4 bases and J by 2 bases, with 13 bases between them. The CDR3 protein is CASSRYGGSTDTQYF. CDR3 bases: TGTGCCAGCAGCCGGTACGGAGGGTCCACAGATACGCAGTATTTT.

This clonotype was seen only a few times. V usage is TRBV6-1 and J usage is TRBJ2-7; 9 nucleotides align to TRBD1. Germline V gene lookup returns CDR1 MNHNS and CDR2 SASEGT. With 7 bases clipped from V and 3 bases from J, the junction kept 10 bases outside the gene matches. The length of the CDR3 is 15 residues. CDR3 amino acids: CASNKRGTGIYEQYF. The CDR3 DNA reads as TGTGCCAGCAACAAACGGGGGACAGGGATCTACGAGCAGTACTTC.

This clonotype has at least ten counts. The rearrangement uses TRBV27 and TRBJ2-7; D might be TRBD1 or TRBD2, each matching 5 bases. V lost 6 bases, J lost 2 bases, and 17 bases lay in between. The CDR3 runs 15 residues. Germline values: CDR1 MNHEY, CDR2 SMNVEV (reference sequence). The CDR3 nucleotides are TGTGCCAGCAGCCCTTCCGGGACCCGAGCCTACGAGCAGTACTTC. Protein sequence: CASSPSGTRAYEQYF.

This clonotype was seen repeatedly, ten times or more. The gene calls are TRBV12-3 or TRBV12-4 and TRBJ2-2, with a weak D call TRBD2 (7 bases). There are 16 residues in the CDR3. V was pared by 2 bases and J by 2 bases, with 12 bases between. DNA for the CDR3: TGTGCCAGCAGTTTACGAGGGGGGGCAAACACCGGGGAGCTGTTTTTT. As protein: CASSLRGGANTGELFF.

This clonotype was observed many times. V is TRBV7-2 and J is TRBJ2-1, with 9 bases fitting TRBD2. V shed 5 bases, J shed 10 bases, and the junction held 6 bases outside the gene matches. The CDR3 has 13 residues. The V gene's germline CDR1 is SGHTA and CDR2 FQGNSA. This CDR3 is CASSPGTSLEQFF. The CDR3 region has the DNA TGTGCCAGCAGCCCAGGGACTAGCTTGGAGCAGTTCTTC.

This clonotype appeared many times. This chain connects TRBV5-1 to TRBJ2-3, with a weak D call TRBD1 (6 bases). Germline V CDR1 and CDR2: SGHRS, YFSETQ. V lost 8 bases and J 6 bases, leaving 13 bases between the germline ends. CDR3 size: 12 residues. The DNA for the CDR3 is TGCGCCAGTACCAGGGGTCGCGATACGCAGTATTTT. Translation gives CASTRGRDTQYF. Drawing the rest from reference TRBV5-1 and TRBJ2-3, the complete variable domain is KAGVTQTPRYLIKTRGQQVTLSCSPISGHRSVSWYQQTPGQGLQFLFEYFSETQRNKGNFPGRFSGRQFSNSRSEMNVSTLELGDSALYLCASTRGRDTQYFGPGTRLTVL.

Ten or more counts support this clonotype. This chain connects TRBV9 to TRBJ2-5; possible D gene TRBD2, 6 bases. The CDR3 extends over 14 amino acids. Trimming took off 2 bases at V and 4 bases at J, with 12 bases between the two ends. Germline loops: CDR1 SGDLS, CDR2 YYNGEE. CDR3 region: CASSVGQGGETQYF. CDR3 in DNA: TGTGCCAGCAGCGTTGGGCAGGGAGGAGAGACCCAGTACTTC.

This clonotype was detected only a few times. The V call is TRBV10-3, the J call TRBJ2-3; D possibly corresponds to TRBD1 (6 bases). Germline CDR1 and CDR2: ENHRY and SYGVKD. This CDR3 spans 15 amino acids. Trimming cost V 4 bases and J 1 base, with 12 bases left between them. Written as DNA, the CDR3 is TGTGCCATCAGTGGGGGGCGAGGCGGCACAGATACGCAGTATTTT. It yields the protein CAISGGRGGTDTQYF.

J is TRBJ1-4 and V is TRBV4-3, with TRBD1 identical over 8 bases. CDR3 length equals 19 residues. Germline CDR1 reads LGHNA; CDR2 reads YSLEER. V shed 3 bases, J shed 1 base, and the junction held 13 bases outside the gene matches. CDR3 region: CASSHPQGARRITNEKLFF. The DNA for the CDR3 is TGCGCCAGCAGCCATCCCCAGGGGGCGCGGAGAATAACTAATGAAAAACTGTTTTTT.

The chain has TRBV30 and TRBJ1-2; TRBD1 might be the D (5 bases). This CDR3 has 13 residues. Germline CDR1 is GTSNPN and CDR2 is SVGIG (reference sequence). Trimming shortened V by 0 bases and J by 4 bases, and 9 bases separated the two germline ends. The CDR3 spells CAWSVQGAYGYTF. The CDR3, as DNA: TGTGCCTGGAGTGTACAAGGGGCCTATGGCTACACCTTC.